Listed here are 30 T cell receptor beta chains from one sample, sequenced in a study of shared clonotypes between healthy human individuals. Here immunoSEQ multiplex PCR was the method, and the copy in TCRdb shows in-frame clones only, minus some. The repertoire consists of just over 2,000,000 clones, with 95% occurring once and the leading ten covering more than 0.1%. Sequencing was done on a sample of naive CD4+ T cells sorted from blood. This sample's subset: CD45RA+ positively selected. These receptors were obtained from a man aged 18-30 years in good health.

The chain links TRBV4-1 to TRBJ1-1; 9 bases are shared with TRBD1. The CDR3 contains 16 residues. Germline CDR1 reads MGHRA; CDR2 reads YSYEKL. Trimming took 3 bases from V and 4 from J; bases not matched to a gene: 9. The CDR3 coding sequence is TGCGCCAGCAGCCAGACAACAGGGGGCTGGGGCACTGAAGCTTTCTTT. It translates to CASSQTTGGWGTEAFF.

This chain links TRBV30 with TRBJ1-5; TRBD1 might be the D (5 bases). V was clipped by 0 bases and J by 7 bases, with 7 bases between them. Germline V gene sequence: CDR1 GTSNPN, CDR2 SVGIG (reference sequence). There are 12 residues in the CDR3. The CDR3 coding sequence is TGTGCCTGGAGTGTTAGACAGCAGCCCCAGCATTTT. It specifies CAWSVRQQPQHF.

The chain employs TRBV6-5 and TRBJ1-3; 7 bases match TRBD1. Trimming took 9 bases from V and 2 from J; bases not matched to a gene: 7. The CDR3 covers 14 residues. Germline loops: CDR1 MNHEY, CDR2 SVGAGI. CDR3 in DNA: TGTGCCAGTAGTGATACAGGGGCTGGAAACACCATATATTTT. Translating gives CASSDTGAGNTIYF.

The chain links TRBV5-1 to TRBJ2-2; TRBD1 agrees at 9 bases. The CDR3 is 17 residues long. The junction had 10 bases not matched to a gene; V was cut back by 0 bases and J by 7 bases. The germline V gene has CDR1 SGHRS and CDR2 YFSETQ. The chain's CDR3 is CASSLAIPGQGFGELFF. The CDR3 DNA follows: TGCGCCAGCAGCTTGGCCATTCCGGGACAGGGATTCGGGGAGCTGTTTTTT. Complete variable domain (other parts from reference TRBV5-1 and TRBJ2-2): KAGVTQTPRYLIKTRGQQVTLSCSPISGHRSVSWYQQTPGQGLQFLFEYFSETQRNKGNFPGRFSGRQFSNSRSEMNVSTLELGDSALYLCASSLAIPGQGFGELFFGEGSRLTVL.

The CDR3 nucleotides are TGCGCCAGCAGTGAGCGGCGGGGGGGCGGCACAGATACGCAGTATTTT. This codes for CASSERRGGGTDTQYF. The J gene is TRBJ2-3, the V gene TRBV10-1, with TRBD2 identical over 9 bases. The J segment lost 1 base and the V segment lost 2 bases, leaving 4 bases of the junction unmatched. There are 16 residues in the CDR3. The germline gives CDR1 WNHNN, CDR2 SYGVQD (reference sequence).

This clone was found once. CDR3 coding DNA: TGTGCCAGCAATTGGGAGGGCACCACCGGGGAGCTGTTTTTT. Its protein is CASNWEGTTGELFF. The chain is built from TRBV6-6 and TRBJ2-2; 7 nucleotides match TRBD2. This CDR3 region has 14 residues. After removal of 7 bases from V and 4 bases from J, the junction contained 6 bases not matched to a gene. The germline gives CDR1 MNHNY, CDR2 SVGAGI (reference sequence).

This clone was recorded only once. DNA for the CDR3: TGTGCCAGTAGTGGGACAGGGCGCGAGCAGTACTTC. It encodes CASSGTGREQYF. This sequence joins TRBV19 and TRBJ2-7; 9 positions agree with TRBD1. Germline-derived CDR1 and CDR2 are LNHDA and SQIVND (reference sequence). V was clipped by 5 bases and J by 6 bases; unmatched bases: 2. This CDR3 has 12 residues. Based on the CDR3 plus reference TRBV19 and TRBJ2-7, the full variable domain is DGGITQSPKYLFRKEGQNVTLSCEQNLNHDAMYWYRQDPGQGLRLIYYSQIVNDFQKGDIAEGYSVSREKKESFPLTVTSAQKNPTAFYLCASSGTGREQYFGPGTRLTVT.

The CDR3 DNA reads TGTGCCAGCTCAGCTACCACTGAAGCTTTCTTT. Translation gives CASSATTEAFF. The gene calls are TRBV6-1 and TRBJ1-1; D is ambiguous. The CDR3 has 11 amino acids. Germline-derived CDR1 and CDR2 are MNHNS and SASEGT. Between the trimmed V and J ends, which lost 8 bases and 4 bases, there was a span of 8 bases.

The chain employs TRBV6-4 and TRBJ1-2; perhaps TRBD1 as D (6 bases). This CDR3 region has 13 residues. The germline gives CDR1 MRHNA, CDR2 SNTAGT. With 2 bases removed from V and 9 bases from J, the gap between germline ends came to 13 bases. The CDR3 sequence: CASSDTGTQSYTF. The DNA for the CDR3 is TGTGCCAGCAGTGACACAGGGACTCAAAGCTACACCTTC.

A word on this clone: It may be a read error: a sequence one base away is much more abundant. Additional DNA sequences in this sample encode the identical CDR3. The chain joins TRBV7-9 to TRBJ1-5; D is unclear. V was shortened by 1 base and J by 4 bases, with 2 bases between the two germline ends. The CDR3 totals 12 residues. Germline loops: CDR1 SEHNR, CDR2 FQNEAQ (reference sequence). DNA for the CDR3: TGTGCCAGCAGCTTAGTGAATCAGCCCCAGCATTTT. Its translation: CASSLVNQPQHF.

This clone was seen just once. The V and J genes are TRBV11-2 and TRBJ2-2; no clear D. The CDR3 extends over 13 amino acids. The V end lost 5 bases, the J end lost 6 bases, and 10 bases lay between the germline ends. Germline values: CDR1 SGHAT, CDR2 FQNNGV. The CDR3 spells CASSPIRSGELFF. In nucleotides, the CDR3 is TGTGCCAGCAGCCCTATACGGTCCGGGGAGCTGTTTTTT.

The CDR3 region is CASSRDRGREQFF. The DNA for the CDR3 is TGTGCCAGCAGTAGGGACAGGGGACGTGAGCAGTTCTTC. The chain joins TRBV6-4 to TRBJ2-1, with 10 bases identical to TRBD1. The CDR3 has 13 amino acids. V gave up 5 bases and J gave up 9 bases; unmatched junction bases: 4. Germline-derived CDR1 and CDR2 are MRHNA and SNTAGT.

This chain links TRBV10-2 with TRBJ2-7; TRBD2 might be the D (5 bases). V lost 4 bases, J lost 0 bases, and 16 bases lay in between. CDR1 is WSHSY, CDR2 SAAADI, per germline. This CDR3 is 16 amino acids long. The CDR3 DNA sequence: TGCGCCAGCAGTGGAGTTCAGCGGAGCGACTCCTACGAGCAGTACTTC. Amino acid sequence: CASSGVQRSDSYEQYF.

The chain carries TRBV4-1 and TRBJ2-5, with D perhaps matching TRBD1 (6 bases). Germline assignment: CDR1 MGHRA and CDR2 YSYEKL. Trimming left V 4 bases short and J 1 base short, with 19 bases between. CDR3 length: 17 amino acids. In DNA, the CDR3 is TGCGCCAGCAGCCCCCAGCAGGGGCGGTCGGTCCAAGAGACCCAGTACTTC. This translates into CASSPQQGRSVQETQYF.

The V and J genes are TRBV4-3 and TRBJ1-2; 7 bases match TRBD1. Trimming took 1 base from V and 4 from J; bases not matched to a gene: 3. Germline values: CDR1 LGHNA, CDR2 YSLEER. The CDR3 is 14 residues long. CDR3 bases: TGCGCCAGCAGCCAAGGACAGGGCACCTATGGCTACACCTTC. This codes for CASSQGQGTYGYTF.

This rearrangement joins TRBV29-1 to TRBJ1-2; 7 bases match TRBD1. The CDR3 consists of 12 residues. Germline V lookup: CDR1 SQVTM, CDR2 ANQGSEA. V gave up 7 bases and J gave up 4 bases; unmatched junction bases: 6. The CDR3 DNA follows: TGCAGCGCCGTGACAGGGTCCTATGGCTACACCTTC. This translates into CSAVTGSYGYTF.

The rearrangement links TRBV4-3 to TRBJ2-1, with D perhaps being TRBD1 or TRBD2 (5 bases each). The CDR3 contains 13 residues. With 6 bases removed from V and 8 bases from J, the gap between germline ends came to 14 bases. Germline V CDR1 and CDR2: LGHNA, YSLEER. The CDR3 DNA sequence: TGCGCCAGCAGTATGGAACGGGACCATGAGCAGTTCTTC. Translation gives CASSMERDHEQFF.

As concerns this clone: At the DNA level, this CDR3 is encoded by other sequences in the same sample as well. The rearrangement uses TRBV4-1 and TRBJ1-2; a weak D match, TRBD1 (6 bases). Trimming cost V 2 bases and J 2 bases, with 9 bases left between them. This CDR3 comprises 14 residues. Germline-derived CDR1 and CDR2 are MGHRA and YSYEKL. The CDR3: CASSQTGSNYGYTF. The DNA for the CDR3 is TGCGCCAGCAGCCAAACAGGGTCCAACTATGGCTACACCTTC.

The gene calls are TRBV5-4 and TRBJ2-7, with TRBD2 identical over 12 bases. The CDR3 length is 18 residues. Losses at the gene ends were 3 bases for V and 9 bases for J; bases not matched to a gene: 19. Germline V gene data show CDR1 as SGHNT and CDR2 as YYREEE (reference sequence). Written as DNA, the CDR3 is TGTGCCAGCAGCTCGGTGGCTAGCGGGAGGGCCCCCGGTTATGCGCAGTACTTC. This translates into CASSSVASGRAPGYAQYF.

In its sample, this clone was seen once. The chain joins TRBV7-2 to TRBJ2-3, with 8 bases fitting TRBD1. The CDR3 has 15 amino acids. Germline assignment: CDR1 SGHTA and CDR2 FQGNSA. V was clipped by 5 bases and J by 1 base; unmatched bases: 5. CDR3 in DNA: TGTGCCAGCAGCCAGGGGGCTAGCGGCACAGATACGCAGTATTTT. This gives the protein CASSQGASGTDTQYF.

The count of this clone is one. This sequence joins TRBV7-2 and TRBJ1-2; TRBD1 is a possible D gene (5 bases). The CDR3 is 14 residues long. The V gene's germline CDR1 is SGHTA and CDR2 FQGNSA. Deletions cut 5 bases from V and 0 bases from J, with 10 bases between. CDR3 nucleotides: TGTGCCAGCAGCCCAGACAGAACTAACTATGGCTACACCTTC. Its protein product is CASSPDRTNYGYTF.

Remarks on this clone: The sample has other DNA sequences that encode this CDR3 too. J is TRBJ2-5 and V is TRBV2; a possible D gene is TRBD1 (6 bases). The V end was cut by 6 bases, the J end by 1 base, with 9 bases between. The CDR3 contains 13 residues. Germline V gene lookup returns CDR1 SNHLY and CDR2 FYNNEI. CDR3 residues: CASSRDTQETQYF. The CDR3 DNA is TGTGCCAGCAGCCGGGACACCCAAGAGACCCAGTACTTC.

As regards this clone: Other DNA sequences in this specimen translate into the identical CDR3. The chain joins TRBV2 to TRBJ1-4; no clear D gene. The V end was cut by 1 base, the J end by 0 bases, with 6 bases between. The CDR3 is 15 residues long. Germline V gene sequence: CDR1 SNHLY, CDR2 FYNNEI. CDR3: CASSEVGATNEKLFF. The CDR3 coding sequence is TGTGCCAGCAGTGAAGTCGGAGCAACTAATGAAAAACTGTTTTTT. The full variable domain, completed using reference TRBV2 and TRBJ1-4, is EPEVTQTPSHQVTQMGQEVILRCVPISNHLYFYWYRQILGQKVEFLVSFYNNEISEKSEIFDDQFSVERPDGSNFTLKIRSTKLEDSAMYFCASSEVGATNEKLFFGSGTQLSVL.

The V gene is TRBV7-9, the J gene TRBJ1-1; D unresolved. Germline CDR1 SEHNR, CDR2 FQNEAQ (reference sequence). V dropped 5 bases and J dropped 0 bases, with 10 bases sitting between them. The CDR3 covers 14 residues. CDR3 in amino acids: CASSPRRLNTEAFF. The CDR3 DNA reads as TGTGCCAGCAGCCCACGTCGTTTGAACACTGAAGCTTTCTTT.

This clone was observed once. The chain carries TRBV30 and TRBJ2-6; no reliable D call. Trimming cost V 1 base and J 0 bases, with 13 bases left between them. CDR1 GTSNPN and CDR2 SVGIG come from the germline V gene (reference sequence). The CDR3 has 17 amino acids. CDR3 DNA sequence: TGTGCCTGGAGTGCAAGTCTCCGGGTCTCTGGGGCCAACGTCCTGACTTTC. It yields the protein CAWSASLRVSGANVLTF.

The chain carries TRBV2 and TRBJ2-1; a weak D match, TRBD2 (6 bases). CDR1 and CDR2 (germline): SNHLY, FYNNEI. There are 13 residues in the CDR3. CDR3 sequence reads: CAVTRGLGNEQFF. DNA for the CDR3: TGTGCTGTAACCCGGGGGTTGGGCAATGAGCAGTTCTTC.

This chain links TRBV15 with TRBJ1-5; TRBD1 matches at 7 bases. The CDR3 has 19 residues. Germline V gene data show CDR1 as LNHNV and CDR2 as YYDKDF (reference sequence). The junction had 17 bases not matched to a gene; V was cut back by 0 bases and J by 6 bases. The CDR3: CATSRDIIGGGGRSQPQHF. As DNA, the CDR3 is TGTGCCACCAGCAGAGATATAATTGGTGGAGGGGGCAGGAGTCAGCCCCAGCATTTT. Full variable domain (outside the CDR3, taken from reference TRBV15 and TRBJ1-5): DAMVIQNPRYQVTQFGKPVTLSCSQTLNHNVMYWYQQKSSQAPKLLFHYYDKDFNNEADTPDNFQSRRPNTSFCFLDIRSPGLGDTAMYLCATSRDIIGGGGRSQPQHFGDGTRLSIL.

CDR3: CASSLGDRVPNEKLFF. DNA of the CDR3: TGCGCCAGCAGCTTGGGGGACAGGGTCCCTAATGAAAAACTGTTTTTT. The rearrangement links TRBV5-1 to TRBJ1-4; TRBD1 matches 9 bases. V dropped 0 bases and J dropped 3; count of bases not matched to a gene: 3. The CDR3 contains 16 residues. CDR1 is SGHRS and CDR2 is YFSETQ in the germline V gene.

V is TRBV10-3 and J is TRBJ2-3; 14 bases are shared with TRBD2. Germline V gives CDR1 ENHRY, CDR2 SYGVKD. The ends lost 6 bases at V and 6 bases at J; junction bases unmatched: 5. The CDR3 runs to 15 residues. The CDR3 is CAISGTSGGPDTQYF. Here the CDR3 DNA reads TGTGCCATCAGCGGGACTAGCGGGGGTCCGGATACGCAGTATTTT.

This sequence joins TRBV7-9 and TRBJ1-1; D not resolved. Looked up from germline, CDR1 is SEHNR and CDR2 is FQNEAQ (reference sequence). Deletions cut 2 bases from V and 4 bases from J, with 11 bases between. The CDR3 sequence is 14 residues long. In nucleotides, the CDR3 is TGTGCCAGCAGCTTAAAAGGGTGGGGCACTGAAGCTTTCTTT. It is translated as CASSLKGWGTEAFF. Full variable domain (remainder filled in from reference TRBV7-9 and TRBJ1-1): DTGVSQNPRHKITKRGQNVTFRCDPISEHNRLYWYRQTLGQGPEFLTYFQNEAQLEKSRLLSDRFSAERPKGSFSTLEIQRTEQGDSAMYLCASSLKGWGTEAFFGQGTRLTVV.